What follows is one T cell receptor beta chain and its context. This sample stems from a study of shared clonotypes between healthy human individuals. Sequenced by immunoSEQ multiplex PCR; TCRdb stores in-frame clones only, minus some. This table holds some 350,000 clones, roughly 70% found once. V lost 2 bases and J lost 3; bases outside the gene matches: 8. This CDR3 spans 17 amino acids. Germline V CDR1 and CDR2: MNHEY, SMNVEV (reference sequence). The study drew its donors from healthy HIV-negative adults without recent acute infections or vaccinations. Sequencing was done on a sample of memory CD4+ T cells sorted from blood. Stated subset: CD45RA-negative fraction. The receptor comes from a young man in good health. The chain employs TRBV27 and TRBJ2-1; 9 bases are shared with TRBD2. The CDR3 region has the DNA TGTGCCAGCAGTTTACAGACTAGCGGCAAAATCTACAATGAGCAGTTCTTC. Translation: CASSLQTSGKIYNEQFF.